This is a list of T cell receptor beta chains from one sample in a study of blood T cell repertoires in COVID-19. TCRdb's table, derived via immunoSEQ multiplex PCR, lists solely in-frame clones and lacks some. Among 240,000 or so clones listed, about four fifths were seen once. The sequencing input was peripheral blood. Receptors were obtained from a man aged 25-45 years who had recovered from COVID-19. CDR3s include the opening cysteine and the closing phenylalanine or tryptophan. Fields, in order: CDR3 DNA, CDR3 protein, D gene, J gene, clone size, V gene. A D gene is named only where the DNA matches it firmly. Clone sizes are given selectively: once, few, many, or a class where the clone is expanded.

CDR3 DNA: TGTGCCAGCGCCCTGGGGGCCACGAACACCGGGGAGCTGTTTTTT
CDR3 protein: CASALGATNTGELFF
D gene: NA
J gene: TRBJ2-2
clone size: NA
V gene: TRBV18

CDR3 DNA: TGCGCCAGCAGCCATGGACAGGGTCCCAATTCACCCCTCCACTTT
CDR3 protein: CASSHGQGPNSPLHF
D gene: TRBD1
J gene: TRBJ1-6
clone size: many
V gene: TRBV4-1

CDR3 DNA: TGCGCCAGCGAAGAGACAGGGGGCACCGGGGAGCTGTTTTTT
CDR3 protein: CASEETGGTGELFF
D gene: TRBD1
J gene: TRBJ2-2
clone size: NA
V gene: TRBV4-1

CDR3 DNA: TGTGCCAGCAGTTCCCGGACTAGCGGGTACCAAGAGACCCAGTACTTC
CDR3 protein: CASSSRTSGYQETQYF
D gene: TRBD2
J gene: TRBJ2-5
clone size: few
V gene: TRBV6-5

CDR3 DNA: TGTGCCAGCAGCCAAAGTCGGGACATCTTAGAGACCCAGTACTTC
CDR3 protein: CASSQSRDILETQYF
D gene: NA
J gene: TRBJ2-5
clone size: NA
V gene: TRBV3-1/TRBV3-2

CDR3 DNA: TGTGCCAGCAGTCCCGGGCAGCGTCTAGCGGGAGAGACCCAGTACTTC
CDR3 protein: CASSPGQRLAGETQYF
D gene: TRBD2
J gene: TRBJ2-5
clone size: NA
V gene: TRBV28

CDR3 DNA: TGTGCCATTAGGGGTAGGGAAAGCACAGATACGCAGTATTTT
CDR3 protein: CAIRGRESTDTQYF
D gene: NA
J gene: TRBJ2-3
clone size: NA
V gene: TRBV10-3

CDR3 DNA: TGTGCCACCAGCGGTAGCAGGGCGCTCGGTCAGCCCCAGCATTTT
CDR3 protein: CATSGSRALGQPQHF
D gene: NA
J gene: TRBJ1-5
clone size: NA
V gene: TRBV15

CDR3 DNA: TGTGCCAGCTCACCAGTTGCGGGAGGAAACACCATATATTTT
CDR3 protein: CASSPVAGGNTIYF
D gene: NA
J gene: TRBJ1-3
clone size: NA
V gene: TRBV18

CDR3 DNA: TGTGCCAGCAGAGGACAGGGTTGGTCTGGGGCCAACGTCCTGACTTTC
CDR3 protein: CASRGQGWSGANVLTF
D gene: TRBD1
J gene: TRBJ2-6
clone size: NA
V gene: TRBV27

CDR3 DNA: TGTGCCAGCTCACCAATAGAAGGAGCTAATGAAAAACTGTTTTTT
CDR3 protein: CASSPIEGANEKLFF
D gene: NA
J gene: TRBJ1-4
clone size: NA
V gene: TRBV18

CDR3 DNA: TGCGCCAGCAGCCCGGAGGCGGACAACTATGGCTACACCTTC
CDR3 protein: CASSPEADNYGYTF
D gene: NA
J gene: TRBJ1-2
clone size: NA
V gene: TRBV5-1

CDR3 DNA: TGTGCCAGCAGTCCCTCCCACTCGAGGGATGGCTACACCTTC
CDR3 protein: CASSPSHSRDGYTF
D gene: NA
J gene: TRBJ1-2
clone size: NA
V gene: TRBV6-5

CDR3 DNA: TGTGCCAGTAGTCAGGACAGGGGTCCGTATGGCTACACCTTC
CDR3 protein: CASSQDRGPYGYTF
D gene: TRBD1
J gene: TRBJ1-2
clone size: once
V gene: TRBV19

CDR3 DNA: TGTGCCAGTAGTGAATCCTCCGGGACACAAAACACAGATACGCAGTATTTT
CDR3 protein: CASSESSGTQNTDTQYF
D gene: NA
J gene: TRBJ2-3
clone size: NA
V gene: TRBV19

CDR3 DNA: TGCGCCAGCAGCCAAGGTGGACACCGAGGCACTGAAGCTTTCTTT
CDR3 protein: CASSQGGHRGTEAFF
D gene: NA
J gene: TRBJ1-1
clone size: NA
V gene: TRBV4-1

CDR3 DNA: TGCGCCAGCAGCTGGGGCCGACAGGGGGACTACACCTTC
CDR3 protein: CASSWGRQGDYTF
D gene: TRBD1
J gene: TRBJ1-2
clone size: NA
V gene: TRBV5-1

CDR3 DNA: TGTGCCAGTGGGGGCAGGGGATCTTTGGGAGAGACCCAGTACTTC
CDR3 protein: CASGGRGSLGETQYF
D gene: NA
J gene: TRBJ2-5
clone size: NA
V gene: TRBV19

CDR3 DNA: TGCGCCAGCAGGGTCGGACAGGGGTTTTCCTACGAGCAGTACTTC
CDR3 protein: CASRVGQGFSYEQYF
D gene: TRBD1
J gene: TRBJ2-7
clone size: NA
V gene: TRBV5-1

CDR3 DNA: TGCGCCAGCAGCCACTCGACTAGCGGGGGCACAGATACGCAGTATTTT
CDR3 protein: CASSHSTSGGTDTQYF
D gene: TRBD2
J gene: TRBJ2-3
clone size: NA
V gene: TRBV5-1

CDR3 DNA: TGTGCCAGCAGGTCGGGGGGCCTCAGCTCCTACAATGAGCAGTTCTTC
CDR3 protein: CASRSGGLSSYNEQFF
D gene: NA
J gene: TRBJ2-1
clone size: NA
V gene: TRBV5-8

CDR3 DNA: TGTGCCAGCAGCTCACTAGGTCGGGTAGAGACCCAGTACTTC
CDR3 protein: CASSSLGRVETQYF
D gene: NA
J gene: TRBJ2-5
clone size: NA
V gene: TRBV13

CDR3 DNA: TGTGCCAGCAGTGAAGGTGGGACTGTGCCTGAAAAACTGTTTTTT
CDR3 protein: CASSEGGTVPEKLFF
D gene: NA
J gene: TRBJ1-4
clone size: NA
V gene: TRBV6-1

CDR3 DNA: TGTGCCAGCAGCTTTAACTATTTGACAGGCCCTGGGGGCTACACCTTC
CDR3 protein: CASSFNYLTGPGGYTF
D gene: NA
J gene: TRBJ1-2
clone size: NA
V gene: TRBV5-6

CDR3 DNA: TGTGCCAGCAGCCATTCCGGGACTAGCGGAGAAGAGACCCAGTACTTC
CDR3 protein: CASSHSGTSGEETQYF
D gene: TRBD2
J gene: TRBJ2-5
clone size: NA
V gene: TRBV4-2

CDR3 DNA: TGTGCCAGCAGCAAACGAATAAGGGGCTCAGGTCATGGCTACACCTTC
CDR3 protein: CASSKRIRGSGHGYTF
D gene: NA
J gene: TRBJ1-2
clone size: NA
V gene: TRBV21-1

CDR3 DNA: TGTGCAAGTCGCTTAGACCCACAAGGGGATACTGAAGCTTTCTTT
CDR3 protein: CASRLDPQGDTEAFF
D gene: NA
J gene: TRBJ1-1
clone size: once
V gene: TRBV12-2

CDR3 DNA: TGTGCCAGCAGCCAAGACAGGGTCGACCAGTACTTC
CDR3 protein: CASSQDRVDQYF
D gene: NA
J gene: TRBJ2-5
clone size: NA
V gene: TRBV3-1/TRBV3-2

CDR3 DNA: TGTGCCAGCAGCTTATCTGGCATTAATGAAAAACTGTTTTTT
CDR3 protein: CASSLSGINEKLFF
D gene: NA
J gene: TRBJ1-4
clone size: NA
V gene: TRBV7-6

CDR3 DNA: TGTGCCAGCAGAGAGGGCCCGCTTGAGATCTTT
CDR3 protein: CASREGPLEIF
D gene: NA
J gene: TRBJ1-1
clone size: NA
V gene: TRBV6-5

CDR3 DNA: TGTGCCAGCAGCCAGGGACTAGAGACCGGGGAGCTGTTTTTT
CDR3 protein: CASSQGLETGELFF
D gene: TRBD2
J gene: TRBJ2-2
clone size: many
V gene: TRBV3-1/TRBV3-2

CDR3 DNA: TGTGCCAGTAGTCCGACAACAGGGAACACTGAAGCTTTCTTT
CDR3 protein: CASSPTTGNTEAFF
D gene: NA
J gene: TRBJ1-1
clone size: few
V gene: TRBV19

CDR3 DNA: TGTGCCAGCAGCTTAGCGGGCGGGGGGAGCACAGATACGCAGTATTTT
CDR3 protein: CASSLAGGGSTDTQYF
D gene: TRBD2
J gene: TRBJ2-3
clone size: NA
V gene: TRBV11-2

CDR3 DNA: TGCGCCAGCAGCTTGGCCGATGAGCAGTTCTTC
CDR3 protein: CASSLADEQFF
D gene: NA
J gene: TRBJ2-1
clone size: NA
V gene: TRBV5-1

CDR3 DNA: TGTGCCAGCTCACCGACTAGGACTGAAGCTTTCTTT
CDR3 protein: CASSPTRTEAFF
D gene: NA
J gene: TRBJ1-1
clone size: NA
V gene: TRBV18

CDR3 DNA: TGTGCCAGCAGTGAGGGGACAGCCCCGTACTATGGCTACACCTTC
CDR3 protein: CASSEGTAPYYGYTF
D gene: TRBD1
J gene: TRBJ1-2
clone size: NA
V gene: TRBV9

CDR3 DNA: TGTGCCAGCAGGCGCCAGACAGGGGACAATTCACCCCTCCACTTT
CDR3 protein: CASRRQTGDNSPLHF
D gene: TRBD1
J gene: TRBJ1-6
clone size: NA
V gene: TRBV2

CDR3 DNA: TGTGCCAGCAGCCCAGACAGGGACAACACTGAAGCTTTCTTT
CDR3 protein: CASSPDRDNTEAFF
D gene: TRBD1
J gene: TRBJ1-1
clone size: NA
V gene: TRBV28

CDR3 DNA: TGTGCCAGCAACCCCTTAGAGTCCGGGGAGCTGTTTTTT
CDR3 protein: CASNPLESGELFF
D gene: NA
J gene: TRBJ2-2
clone size: NA
V gene: TRBV12-3/TRBV12-4

CDR3 DNA: TGTGCCAGCGGAGAATACGGTCTCAATTCACCCCTCCACTTT
CDR3 protein: CASGEYGLNSPLHF
D gene: NA
J gene: TRBJ1-6
clone size: NA
V gene: TRBV2

CDR3 DNA: TGTGCCAGCAGCACGACAGGGGGCCGAACTGAAGCTTTCTTT
CDR3 protein: CASSTTGGRTEAFF
D gene: TRBD1
J gene: TRBJ1-1
clone size: few
V gene: TRBV9

CDR3 DNA: TGTGCCACCCACGATCCACGGGGGGGCAAGGATACGCAGTATTTT
CDR3 protein: CATHDPRGGKDTQYF
D gene: TRBD2
J gene: TRBJ2-3
clone size: NA
V gene: TRBV19

CDR3 DNA: TGTGCCAGCAGTTATCACAGGGACGAGCAGTACTTC
CDR3 protein: CASSYHRDEQYF
D gene: NA
J gene: TRBJ2-7
clone size: few
V gene: TRBV5-4

CDR3 DNA: TGTGCCAGCAGTGAATACGGGGGGCGCGACACTGAAGCTTTCTTT
CDR3 protein: CASSEYGGRDTEAFF
D gene: NA
J gene: TRBJ1-1
clone size: NA
V gene: TRBV6-1

CDR3 DNA: TGTGCCAGCAGTTACGGGGGCCCCGCAACTAATGAAAAACTGTTTTTT
CDR3 protein: CASSYGGPATNEKLFF
D gene: NA
J gene: TRBJ1-4
clone size: NA
V gene: TRBV6-6

CDR3 DNA: TGTGCCAGCTCACCATACCGGACTGACTATGGCTACACCTTC
CDR3 protein: CASSPYRTDYGYTF
D gene: NA
J gene: TRBJ1-2
clone size: NA
V gene: TRBV18

CDR3 DNA: TGTGCCAGCAGCTTAGCGGGCGGGGGGGCCTTCAATGAGCAGTTCTTC
CDR3 protein: CASSLAGGGAFNEQFF
D gene: TRBD2
J gene: TRBJ2-1
clone size: NA
V gene: TRBV7-2

CDR3 DNA: TGTGCCAGCAGCAACCTAGCGGGGGGCACAGATACGCAGTATTTT
CDR3 protein: CASSNLAGGTDTQYF
D gene: TRBD2
J gene: TRBJ2-3
clone size: NA
V gene: TRBV2

CDR3 DNA: TGTGCCAGCAGCTCTGGACTGCTCTCTGGGGCCAACGTCCTGACTTTC
CDR3 protein: CASSSGLLSGANVLTF
D gene: NA
J gene: TRBJ2-6
clone size: once
V gene: TRBV7-9

CDR3 DNA: TGTGCCAGCAGTTACGGCGACAGGGGGGTCACTGAAGCTTTCTTT
CDR3 protein: CASSYGDRGVTEAFF
D gene: TRBD1
J gene: TRBJ1-1
clone size: NA
V gene: TRBV6-2/TRBV6-3

CDR3 DNA: TGTGCCAGCAGCGGCGACAGGGGGCGATCATTTACGACGACCGGGGAGCTGTTTTTT
CDR3 protein: CASSGDRGRSFTTTGELFF
D gene: TRBD1
J gene: TRBJ2-2
clone size: NA
V gene: TRBV9

CDR3 DNA: TGTGCCAGTAGTATGAGGGAAGCGGTGGAGACCCAGTACTTC
CDR3 protein: CASSMREAVETQYF
D gene: NA
J gene: TRBJ2-5
clone size: NA
V gene: TRBV19

CDR3 DNA: TGTGCCAGCAGCGTAGGGCTGACAGGGGAAAAACTGTTTTTT
CDR3 protein: CASSVGLTGEKLFF
D gene: TRBD1
J gene: TRBJ1-4
clone size: NA
V gene: TRBV9

CDR3 DNA: TGTGCCAGCAGCCAAGATCTAGGCACCTACAATGAGCAGTTCTTC
CDR3 protein: CASSQDLGTYNEQFF
D gene: NA
J gene: TRBJ2-1
clone size: many
V gene: TRBV3-1/TRBV3-2

CDR3 DNA: TGTGCCACCAGTGATTGGTATAACAGGGGTGGTCAGCCCCAGCATTTT
CDR3 protein: CATSDWYNRGGQPQHF
D gene: TRBD1
J gene: TRBJ1-5
clone size: NA
V gene: TRBV24-1